This T cell receptor beta chain was documented in a study of CD8 T cells in Susac syndrome. In germline, CDR1 is SEHNR, CDR2 FQNEAQ (reference sequence). The CDR3 totals 14 residues. V was trimmed by 4 bases and J by 0 bases, leaving 9 bases between them. Bulk CD8+ and CD4+ cells came from magnetic negative isolation; CD8+ TEMRA by FACS. RNA amounts of about 0.5 to 1 ug underwent reverse transcription with random hexamers. Using its own MiXCR run on the immunoSEQ multiplex PCR reads, TCRdb lists one record per CDR3 protein. Of approximately 190,000 distinct CDR3 sequences in the sample, under 95% were seen once.

The chain is built from TRBV7-9 and TRBJ2-5; D call uncertain. Specimen: CD4+ T cells from PBMCs. This sequence was found in a human donor in good health. The CDR3 is CASSSGRYQETQYF. DNA for the CDR3: TGTGCCAGCAGCTCAGGCCGGTACCAAGAGACCCAGTACTTC.